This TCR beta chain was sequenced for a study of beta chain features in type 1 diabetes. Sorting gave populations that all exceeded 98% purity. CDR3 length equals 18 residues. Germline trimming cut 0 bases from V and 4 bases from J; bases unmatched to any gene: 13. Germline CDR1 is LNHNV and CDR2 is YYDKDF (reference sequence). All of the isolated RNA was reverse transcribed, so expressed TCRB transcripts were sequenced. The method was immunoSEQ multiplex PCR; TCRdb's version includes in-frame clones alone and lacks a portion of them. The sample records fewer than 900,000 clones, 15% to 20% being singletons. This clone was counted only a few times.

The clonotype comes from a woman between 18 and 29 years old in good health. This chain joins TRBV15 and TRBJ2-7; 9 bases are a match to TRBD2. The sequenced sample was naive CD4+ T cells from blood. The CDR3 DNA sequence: TGTGCCACCAGCAGAGATGGGGCAGGAGCGGGAGGCTTTTACGAGCAGTACTTC. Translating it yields CATSRDGAGAGGFYEQYF.